The source of this T cell receptor beta chain is a study of T cells in Graves' hyperthyroidism and ophthalmopathy. Template material for amplifying TCR beta CDR3 regions consisted of RNA transcripts. When the TCR CDR3 underwent first-round RT-PCR, the HTBI primer set was used. In TCRdb, the multiplex PCR reads were re-called with MiXCR into one record per CDR3 protein. The data contain around 600,000 distinct CDR3 sequences, over 40% of them singletons. The V gene's germline CDR1 is ENHRY and CDR2 SYGVKD. Trimming shortened V by 3 bases and J by 4 bases, and 9 bases separated the two germline ends. This CDR3 has 13 amino acids.

This TCR came from an adult man with Graves' disease, either hyperthyroidism or ophthalmopathy (not recorded which). The sample taken for sequencing was peripheral blood or thyroid tissue (not recorded which). The chain links TRBV10-3 to TRBJ2-5, with D perhaps being TRBD1 or TRBD2 (6 bases each). The CDR3 DNA is TGTGCCATCAGTGAAGGGGGGCGAGAGACCCAGTACTTC. Translating gives CAISEGGRETQYF.